What follows is one T cell receptor beta chain and its context. The CDR3 length is 15 residues. V lost 1 base and J 11 bases, leaving 19 bases between the germline ends. Per the germline V gene, CDR1 is LGHNA and CDR2 is YNFKEQ. The data are from a study of breast tumors, draining lymph nodes, adjacent tissues. Axillary draining lymph nodes of breast cancer patients supplied the node samples. TCRdb analysed the multiplex PCR reads with MiXCR anew, one entry per CDR3 protein. The sample shows 150,000 to 200,000 distinct CDR3 sequences, around a third of them seen only once. The sequence came from a female donor with breast cancer. Some clones in this sample may be carry-over from other donors' samples. The material sequenced was axillary lymph node tissue. The chain uses TRBV4-2 and TRBJ2-3; maybe TRBD1 (6 bases). CDR3 sequence: CASSQADSSYNEQYF. CDR3 nucleotides: TGTGCCAGCAGCCAAGCGGACAGCTCCTACAATGAGCAGTATTTT.